The clone carrying this T cell receptor (beta chain) was picked up many times. The antigen remains undetermined. The entry originates in a study of CD8+ T cells in alopecia areata. About the research overall: Tofacitinib exposure lasted 6 to 18 months, followed by 6 months off drug. The study's findings and limits: TCR sharing was clearer in mice than between patients, perhaps partly owing to patient HLA diversity.

The CDR3 contains 13 residues. The V and J ends lost 2 bases and 5 bases respectively, with 9 bases between them. Per germline, CDR1 SGHTA and CDR2 FQGNSA. cDNA serving as the sequencing template came from extracted, reverse transcribed RNA. Assay: immunoSEQ multiplex PCR; the TCRdb copy retains only in-frame clones and omits some. The table has 170,000 or so clones, over 55% seen once. Those with alopecia areata gave lesional scalp punch biopsies and peripheral blood. The receptor was derived from a human donor with alopecia areata. This material consisted of CD4+ T cells sorted from blood, taken at week 0. V and J are TRBV7-2 and TRBJ2-5; D ambiguous. The CDR3 DNA reads as TGTGCCAGCAGCTTAAGGAACTGGGAGACCCAGTACTTC. Translation gives CASSLRNWETQYF.